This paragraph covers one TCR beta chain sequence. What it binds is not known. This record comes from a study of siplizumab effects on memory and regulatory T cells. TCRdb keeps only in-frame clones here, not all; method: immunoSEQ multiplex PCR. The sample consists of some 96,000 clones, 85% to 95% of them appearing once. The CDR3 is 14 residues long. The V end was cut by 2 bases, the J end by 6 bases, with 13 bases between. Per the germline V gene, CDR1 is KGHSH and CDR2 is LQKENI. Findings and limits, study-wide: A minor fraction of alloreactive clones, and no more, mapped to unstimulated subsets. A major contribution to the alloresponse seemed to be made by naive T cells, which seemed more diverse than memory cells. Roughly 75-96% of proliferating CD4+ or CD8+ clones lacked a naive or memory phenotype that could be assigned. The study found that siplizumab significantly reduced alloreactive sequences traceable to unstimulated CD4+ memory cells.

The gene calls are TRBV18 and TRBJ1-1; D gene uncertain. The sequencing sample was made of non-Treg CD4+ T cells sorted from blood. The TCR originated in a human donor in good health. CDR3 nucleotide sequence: TGTGCCAGCTCACCATACCCATCCGTCCCTGAAGCTTTCTTT. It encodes CASSPYPSVPEAFF.